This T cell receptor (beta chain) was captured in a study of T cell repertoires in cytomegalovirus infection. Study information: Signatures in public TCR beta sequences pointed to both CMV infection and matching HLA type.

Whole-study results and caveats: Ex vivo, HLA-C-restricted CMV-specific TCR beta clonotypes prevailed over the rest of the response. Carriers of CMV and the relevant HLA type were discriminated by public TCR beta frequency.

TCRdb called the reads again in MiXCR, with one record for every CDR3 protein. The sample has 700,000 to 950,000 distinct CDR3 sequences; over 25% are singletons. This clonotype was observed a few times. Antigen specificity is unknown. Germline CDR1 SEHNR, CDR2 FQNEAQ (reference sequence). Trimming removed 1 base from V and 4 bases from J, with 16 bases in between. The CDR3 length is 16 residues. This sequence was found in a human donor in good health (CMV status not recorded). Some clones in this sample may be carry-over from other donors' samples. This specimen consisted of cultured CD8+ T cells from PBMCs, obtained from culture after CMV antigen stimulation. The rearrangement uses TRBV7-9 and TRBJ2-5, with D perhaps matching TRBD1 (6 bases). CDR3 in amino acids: CASSLGQAGGGETQYF. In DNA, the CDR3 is TGTGCCAGCAGCTTAGGACAGGCCGGAGGAGGAGAGACCCAGTACTTC. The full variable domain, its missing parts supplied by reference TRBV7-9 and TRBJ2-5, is DTGVSQNPRHKITKRGQNVTFRCDPISEHNRLYWYRQTLGQGPEFLTYFQNEAQLEKSRLLSDRFSAERPKGSFSTLEIQRTEQGDSAMYLCASSLGQAGGGETQYFGPGTRLLVL.